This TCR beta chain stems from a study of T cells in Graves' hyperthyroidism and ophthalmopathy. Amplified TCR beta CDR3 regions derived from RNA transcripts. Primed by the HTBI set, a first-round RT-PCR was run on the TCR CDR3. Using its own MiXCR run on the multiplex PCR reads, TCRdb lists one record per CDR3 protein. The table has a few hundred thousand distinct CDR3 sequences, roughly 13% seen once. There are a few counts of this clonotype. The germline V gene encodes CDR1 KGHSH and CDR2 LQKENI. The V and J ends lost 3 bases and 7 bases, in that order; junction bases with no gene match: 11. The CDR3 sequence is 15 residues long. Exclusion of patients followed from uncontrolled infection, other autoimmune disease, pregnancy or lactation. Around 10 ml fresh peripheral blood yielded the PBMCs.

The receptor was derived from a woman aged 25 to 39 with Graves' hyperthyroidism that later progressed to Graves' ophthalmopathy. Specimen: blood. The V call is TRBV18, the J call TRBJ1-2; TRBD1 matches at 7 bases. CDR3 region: CASSPDREVSFGYTF. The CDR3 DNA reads TGTGCCAGCTCACCCGACAGGGAGGTTTCCTTTGGCTACACCTTC.